Following are 10 T cell receptor beta chains from one sample sequenced in a study of blood T cell repertoires in COVID-19. Clones were read by immunoSEQ multiplex PCR, and TCRdb kept only the in-frame ones, dropping some. The sample has a few hundred thousand clones, more than 65% seen once. The sequenced sample consisted of peripheral blood. These receptors all come from a woman between 18 and 29 years old with acute or convalescent COVID-19.

The chain joins TRBV28 to TRBJ1-2, with TRBD1 matching over 10 bases. The CDR3 covers 14 residues. The germline V gene encodes CDR1 MDHEN and CDR2 SYDVKM. V shed 7 bases and J 8 bases; nucleotides not matched to a gene: 10. The CDR3 reads CASISRDRGPGYTF. CDR3 sequence (DNA): TGTGCCAGCATCTCCCGGGACAGGGGCCCGGGCTACACCTTC.

The chain carries TRBV12-3 or TRBV12-4 and TRBJ2-1; no definite D call. CDR3 length: 11 amino acids. Between the trimmed V and J ends, which lost 5 bases and 6 bases, there was a span of 5 bases. The CDR3 bases are TGTGCCAGCAGTCCATCCAATGAGCAGTTCTTC. This translates into CASSPSNEQFF.

Here the CDR3 reads CASSFSGSGPYEQYF. The CDR3 DNA sequence: TGCGCCAGCAGCTTTAGCGGGAGTGGCCCCTACGAGCAGTACTTC. The chain employs TRBV5-1 and TRBJ2-7, with 9 bases lining up with TRBD2. This CDR3 spans 15 amino acids. After removal of 2 bases from V and 2 bases from J, the junction contained 5 bases not matched to a gene. Germline CDR1 SGHRS, CDR2 YFSETQ.

The chain carries TRBV9 and TRBJ2-7; no definite D call. V was clipped by 1 base and J by 6 bases, with 11 bases between them. Germline CDR1 reads SGDLS; CDR2 reads YYNGEE. CDR3 length: 13 residues. CDR3 amino acids: CASSVSLFSEQYF. CDR3 nucleotide sequence: TGTGCCAGCAGCGTAAGTCTATTCTCCGAGCAGTACTTC.

This sequence joins TRBV6-5 and TRBJ1-2; 10 nucleotides line up with TRBD1. The CDR3 consists of 14 residues. The germline gives CDR1 MNHEY, CDR2 SVGAGI. J was trimmed by 7 bases and V by 8 bases; bases with no gene match: 10. The CDR3 nucleotides are TGTGCCAGCGGGCAGGACAGGGGGTTTTTTGGCTACACCTTC. It codes for CASGQDRGFFGYTF.

The chain links TRBV24-1 to TRBJ2-5; 8 bases line up with TRBD2. V was pared by 5 bases and J by 3 bases, with 4 bases of the junction left unmatched. The V gene's germline CDR1 is KGHDR and CDR2 SFDVKD. This CDR3 contains 14 residues. The CDR3 nucleotides read TGTGCCACCAGTGCGGGAGGGCCAGAAGAGACCCAGTACTTC. This gives the protein CATSAGGPEETQYF.

The chain joins TRBV18 to TRBJ1-5; D unresolved. Trimming stripped 1 base from V and 6 bases from J, with 16 bases between. There are 16 residues in the CDR3. The germline V gene encodes CDR1 KGHSH and CDR2 LQKENI. The CDR3 coding sequence is TGTGCCAGCTCACCACTCGAGCCTACCTCGGGTCAGCCCCAGCATTTT. Amino acid sequence: CASSPLEPTSGQPQHF.

J is TRBJ2-3 and V is TRBV19, with 7 bases lining up with TRBD1. The CDR3 length is 13 residues. Germline CDR1 LNHDA, CDR2 SQIVND (reference sequence). The ends lost 5 bases at V and 6 bases at J; junction bases unmatched: 5. The CDR3 nucleotides read TGTGCCAGTAGTCCCGACAGGGCCGATACGCAGTATTTT. Its protein product is CASSPDRADTQYF.

V is TRBV5-1 and J is TRBJ2-1, with 9 nucleotides matching TRBD2. CDR3 length equals 16 residues. Losses at the gene ends were 5 bases for V and 4 bases for J; bases not matched to a gene: 10. Per the germline V gene, CDR1 is SGHRS and CDR2 is YFSETQ. Here the CDR3 reads CASSSSPSGVYNEQFF. The CDR3 coding sequence is TGCGCCAGCAGTTCATCCCCTAGCGGGGTTTACAATGAGCAGTTCTTC.

A few counts support this clone. This chain joins TRBV9 and TRBJ1-2, with D uncertain. The CDR3 loop spans 10 amino acids. Germline CDR1 SGDLS, CDR2 YYNGEE. Trimming left V 6 bases short and J 4 bases short, with 4 bases between. The CDR3 region is CASTGYGYTF. The DNA of the CDR3 is TGTGCCAGCACAGGCTATGGCTACACCTTC.